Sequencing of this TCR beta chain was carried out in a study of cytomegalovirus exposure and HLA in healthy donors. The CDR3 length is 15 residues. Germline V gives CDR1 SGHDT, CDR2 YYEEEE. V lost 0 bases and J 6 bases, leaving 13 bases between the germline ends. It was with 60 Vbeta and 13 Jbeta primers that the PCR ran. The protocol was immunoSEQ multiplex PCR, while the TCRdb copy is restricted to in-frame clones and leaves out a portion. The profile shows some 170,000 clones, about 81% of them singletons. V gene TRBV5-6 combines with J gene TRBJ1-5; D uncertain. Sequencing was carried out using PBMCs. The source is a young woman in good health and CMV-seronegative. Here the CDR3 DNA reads TGTGCCAGCAGCTTGGGTCCGGGGAACGGTCAGCCCCAGCATTTT. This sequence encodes CASSLGPGNGQPQHF.